These 23 T cell receptor beta chains originate from one sample sequenced in a study of cytomegalovirus exposure and HLA in healthy donors. The protocol was immunoSEQ multiplex PCR, while the TCRdb copy is restricted to in-frame clones and leaves out a portion. This sample yields some 270,000 clones, of which 80% to 90% are seen a single time; 1% belongs to the top ten. Sequences were obtained from PBMCs. All receptors derive from a woman under 30 in good health and CMV-seronegative.

About this clone: The identical CDR3 is also encoded by other nucleotide sequences in the sample. The CDR3 loop reads CASSYGGTNTEAFF. The CDR3 DNA reads as TGTGCCAGCAGTTACGGAGGGACCAACACTGAAGCTTTCTTT. The genes are TRBV6-5 and TRBJ1-1, with D perhaps matching TRBD1 (5 bases). V dropped 2 bases and J dropped 2 bases, with 9 bases sitting between them. CDR1 and CDR2 from the germline V gene are MNHEY and SVGAGI. The CDR3 has 14 amino acids.

CDR3 loop: CASSLMSQTGGGFF. DNA for the CDR3: TGTGCCAGCAGCCTAATGTCCCAAACGGGAGGGGGGTTCTTC. J is TRBJ2-1 and V is TRBV7-2, with 8 positions matching TRBD2. V lost 5 bases and J lost 15; bases outside the gene matches: 15. The germline V gene encodes CDR1 SGHTA and CDR2 FQGNSA. CDR3 length: 14 residues.

V and J are TRBV4-2 and TRBJ2-1; TRBD2 matches at 9 bases. V lost 0 bases, J lost 2 bases, and 2 bases stayed unmatched. The germline V gene has CDR1 LGHNA and CDR2 YNFKEQ. The CDR3 runs to 16 residues. The CDR3 loop is CASSQELAGAYNEQFF. The DNA for the CDR3 is TGTGCCAGCAGCCAAGAGTTAGCGGGGGCCTACAATGAGCAGTTCTTC.

The chain has TRBV18 and TRBJ1-2, with 8 nucleotides matching TRBD1. CDR1 is KGHSH and CDR2 is LQKENI in the germline V gene. The V and J ends lost 3 bases and 5 bases, in that order; junction bases with no gene match: 2. This CDR3 contains 13 residues. For the CDR3, the DNA is TGTGCCAGCTCACCGGGACAGGTTTATGGCTACACCTTC. Residues: CASSPGQVYGYTF. Complete variable domain (other parts from reference TRBV18 and TRBJ1-2): NAGVMQNPRHLVRRRGQEARLRCSPMKGHSHVYWYRQLPEEGLKFMVYLQKENIIDESGMPKERFSAEFPKEGPSILRIQQVVRGDSAAYFCASSPGQVYGYTFGSGTRLTVV.

This chain uses TRBV9 with TRBJ2-7; TRBD2 agrees at 12 bases. The CDR3 length is 15 residues. The V gene end was trimmed by 4 bases and the J gene end by 1 base; junction bases not matched to a gene: 3. CDR1 is SGDLS, CDR2 YYNGEE, per germline. The CDR3 loop is CASSLTSGGSYEQYF. CDR3 nucleotide sequence: TGTGCCAGCAGCCTGACTAGCGGGGGATCCTACGAGCAGTACTTC.

V gene TRBV4-3 combines with J gene TRBJ2-3; TRBD1 is a possible D gene (6 bases). The germline V gene encodes CDR1 LGHNA and CDR2 YSLEER. CDR3 size: 15 residues. V was trimmed by 4 bases and J by 1 base, leaving 12 bases between them. The CDR3 region is CASSRTRTGTDTQYF. CDR3 nucleotide sequence: TGCGCCAGCAGCCGGACGAGGACAGGCACAGATACGCAGTATTTT.

J is TRBJ2-7 and V is TRBV29-1; 10 nucleotides match TRBD1. Germline CDR1 reads SQVTM; CDR2 reads ANQGSEA. Trimming at V came to 7 bases and at J to 4 bases, leaving 7 bases not matched to a gene. CDR3 length: 13 amino acids. Here the CDR3 DNA reads TGCAGCGCATCGGACAGGGGGAATTACGAGCAGTACTTC. Amino acid sequence: CSASDRGNYEQYF.

The rearrangement uses TRBV7-6 and TRBJ2-7; TRBD1 is a possible D gene (6 bases). V was pared by 3 bases and J by 7 bases, with 13 bases between. Germline lookup yields CDR1 SGHVS and CDR2 FNYEAQ. The CDR3 runs to 13 residues. DNA of the CDR3: TGTGCCAGCAGCTTCACCTTAAGGGGGGAGCAGTACTTC. It specifies CASSFTLRGEQYF.

The gene calls are TRBV7-2 and TRBJ2-7; maybe TRBD2 (5 bases). V was trimmed by 5 bases and J by 0 bases, leaving 14 bases between them. The CDR3 sequence is 15 residues long. Germline CDR1 SGHTA, CDR2 FQGNSA. CDR3 protein: CASSLGSGPSYEQYF. CDR3 DNA: TGTGCCAGCAGCCTAGGCAGCGGACCCTCCTACGAGCAGTACTTC.

This rearrangement joins TRBV2 to TRBJ1-5; possibly TRBD1 for D (6 bases). This CDR3 is built from 13 residues. Germline V CDR1 and CDR2: SNHLY, FYNNEI. Trimming stripped 6 bases from V and 6 bases from J, with 12 bases between. CDR3 DNA: TGTGCCAGCAGCACAGGGTTGGCTCAGCCCCAGCATTTT. This encodes CASSTGLAQPQHF.

This clone was seen a single time. This chain joins TRBV6-1 and TRBJ2-1; tentative D call: TRBD2 (6 bases). CDR1 and CDR2 from the germline V gene are MNHNS and SASEGT. V dropped 7 bases and J dropped 4 bases, with 14 bases sitting between them. The CDR3 length is 14 residues. DNA of the CDR3: TGTGCCAGCACGGAGCGGGCGGATTACAATGAGCAGTTCTTC. Its translation is CASTERADYNEQFF.

This chain uses TRBV10-3 with TRBJ2-7; TRBD1 matches 8 bases. This CDR3 comprises 14 residues. The germline CDR1 and CDR2 sequences are ENHRY and SYGVKD. V was clipped by 3 bases and J by 4 bases; unmatched bases: 5. The CDR3 nucleotides are TGTGCCATCAGTGAACAGACAGGGGTTTACGAGCAGTACTTC. Its translation: CAISEQTGVYEQYF.

This clone was found a few times. The J gene is TRBJ2-7, the V gene TRBV5-1, with TRBD2 identical over 7 bases. V was clipped by 3 bases and J by 6 bases; unmatched bases: 6. Germline CDR1 and CDR2: SGHRS and YFSETQ. The length of the CDR3 is 13 residues. The CDR3 spells CASSSREGSEQYF. The CDR3 region has the DNA TGCGCCAGCAGCTCCAGGGAGGGGAGCGAGCAGTACTTC.

This chain links TRBV28 with TRBJ1-3; TRBD1 agrees at 12 bases. The CDR3 has 16 amino acids. J was trimmed by 5 bases and V by 8 bases; bases with no gene match: 10. CDR1 is MDHEN and CDR2 is SYDVKM in the germline V gene. The CDR3: CASSLGGQGARNTIYF. CDR3 bases: TGTGCCAGCTCCCTGGGGGGACAGGGGGCGAGAAACACCATATATTTT.

The chain carries TRBV4-3 and TRBJ2-5; TRBD1 is a possible D gene (6 bases). This CDR3 is built from 14 residues. Germline V lookup: CDR1 LGHNA, CDR2 YSLEER. The ends were cut back, 1 base at V and 4 bases at J, with 10 bases in the middle. CDR3 in amino acids: CASSQGQVRETQYF. The CDR3 nucleotides read TGCGCCAGCAGCCAAGGACAGGTGCGAGAGACCCAGTACTTC.

The chain has TRBV5-1 and TRBJ2-1; weak D call: TRBD2 (5 bases). This CDR3 contains 15 residues. CDR1 and CDR2 from the germline V gene are SGHRS and YFSETQ. With 0 bases removed from V and 6 bases from J, the gap between germline ends came to 13 bases. As DNA, the CDR3 is TGCGCCAGCAGCTTGGCCCTTGGAGGAGCCAATGAGCAGTTCTTC. Translating gives CASSLALGGANEQFF.

V gene TRBV18 combines with J gene TRBJ2-1; 15 bases align to TRBD2. The CDR3 sequence is 17 residues long. The V segment lost 6 bases and the J segment 9 bases; nucleotides outside the gene matches: 12. Looked up from germline, CDR1 is KGHSH and CDR2 is LQKENI. CDR3 in amino acids: CASSPPGLAGGTGEQFF. CDR3 bases: TGTGCCAGCTCCCCGCCGGGACTAGCGGGAGGAACCGGTGAGCAGTTCTTC.

V gene TRBV7-9 combines with J gene TRBJ2-7, with 7 bases identical to TRBD1. Germline trimming cut 5 bases from V and 3 bases from J; bases unmatched to any gene: 10. The CDR3 runs 15 residues. The germline CDR1 and CDR2 sequences are SEHNR and FQNEAQ (reference sequence). The CDR3 DNA reads TGTGCCAGCAGCATCCGGGACAGACCGATCTACGAGCAGTACTTC. Translation: CASSIRDRPIYEQYF.

The genes are TRBV4-3 and TRBJ2-7; D is possibly TRBD1 (6 bases). The V gene's germline CDR1 is LGHNA and CDR2 YSLEER. V dropped 0 bases and J dropped 1 base, with 10 bases sitting between them. This CDR3 is 15 amino acids long. This CDR3 is CASSQDLRGSYEQYF. The CDR3 coding sequence is TGCGCCAGCAGCCAAGATCTTAGGGGGTCCTACGAGCAGTACTTC.

This chain links TRBV6-4 with TRBJ1-1; D is unresolved. Deletions cut 3 bases from V and 0 bases from J, with 11 bases between. The V gene's germline CDR1 is MRHNA and CDR2 SNTAGT. This CDR3 region has 15 residues. For the CDR3, the DNA is TGTGCCAGCAGTGAGAGTAGTCGGGTGAACACTGAAGCTTTCTTT. Amino acid sequence: CASSESSRVNTEAFF.

The V call is TRBV30, the J call TRBJ2-6, with a tentative D call TRBD2 (6 bases). With 1 base removed from V and 0 bases from J, the gap between germline ends came to 10 bases. From germline, CDR1 is GTSNPN and CDR2 SVGIG (reference sequence). The CDR3 consists of 16 residues. The CDR3 sequence: CAWSGGKSSGANVLTF. CDR3 in DNA: TGTGCCTGGAGTGGCGGGAAGAGCTCTGGGGCCAACGTCCTGACTTTC.

The J gene is TRBJ1-2, the V gene TRBV6-5; 7 nucleotides match TRBD1. CDR1 is MNHEY, CDR2 SVGAGI, per germline. The CDR3 extends over 15 amino acids. Trimming at V came to 0 bases and at J to 2 bases, leaving 3 bases not matched to a gene. CDR3 loop: CASSYSETGNYGYTF. The CDR3 DNA is TGTGCCAGCAGTTACTCGGAGACAGGGAACTATGGCTACACCTTC.

This chain uses TRBV5-6 with TRBJ1-5, with D maybe TRBD1 (5 bases). This CDR3 region has 14 residues. Germline values: CDR1 SGHDT, CDR2 YYEEEE. The V end was cut by 4 bases, the J end by 5 bases, with 13 bases between. The CDR3 here is CASSAGQGDQPQHF. The CDR3 DNA sequence: TGTGCCAGCAGCGCGGGGCAGGGAGATCAGCCCCAGCATTTT.